These T cell receptor beta chains were read from a single sample in a study of shared clonotypes between healthy human individuals. Produced via immunoSEQ multiplex PCR; TCRdb's table is partial and in-frame only. The table lists around 750,000 clones, around two thirds of them singletons. The specimen sequenced was memory CD4+ T cells sorted from blood. The origin of the receptors is a woman in her thirties in good health. Each CDR3 is given with its conserved first and last residue. Each record gives: D gene, clone size, J gene, V gene, CDR3 protein, CDR3 DNA. The D gene is left open where the match is weak. Only part of the rows carry a size: once, few, many, or a class if the clone is expanded.

D: -; size: -; J: TRBJ2-7; V: TRBV7-9; CDR3: CASSSTTASEQYF; DNA: TGTGCCAGCAGCTCTACGACGGCGAGCGAGCAGTACTTC
D: TRBD1; size: -; J: TRBJ2-3; V: TRBV7-9; CDR3: CASSLLTGGTDTQYF; DNA: TGTGCCAGCAGCTTATTAACAGGGGGCACAGATACGCAGTATTTT
D: -; size: -; J: TRBJ1-2; V: TRBV30; CDR3: CAYTIGFNYGYTF; DNA: TGTGCCTATACAATTGGTTTCAACTATGGCTACACCTTC
D: -; size: -; J: TRBJ2-2; V: TRBV7-9; CDR3: CASSLGDRTMGELFF; DNA: TGTGCCAGCAGCTTAGGTGACAGGACTATGGGGGAGCTGTTTTTT
D: -; size: -; J: TRBJ1-5; V: TRBV19; CDR3: CASSISRGRVFGNQPQHF; DNA: TGTGCCAGTAGTATAAGTCGGGGCAGGGTTTTTGGCAATCAGCCCCAGCATTTT
D: -; size: -; J: TRBJ2-5; V: TRBV5-8; CDR3: CASTMAETQYF; DNA: TGTGCCAGCACGATGGCAGAGACCCAGTACTTC
D: TRBD1; size: -; J: TRBJ2-7; V: TRBV5-4; CDR3: CASSLGLTGSYGEQYF; DNA: TGTGCCAGCAGCTTGGGTCTGACAGGGTCATATGGCGAGCAGTACTTC
D: -; size: -; J: TRBJ2-1; V: TRBV7-9; CDR3: CASSLAGTSLEQFF; DNA: TGTGCCAGCAGCTTGGCCGGGACATCCTTGGAGCAGTTCTTC
D: -; size: -; J: TRBJ1-2; V: TRBV6-1; CDR3: CASSEEAVRTYGYTF; DNA: TGTGCCAGCAGTGAAGAGGCAGTGAGGACTTATGGCTACACCTTC
D: -; size: few; J: TRBJ2-7; V: TRBV5-4; CDR3: CASSLPGSAYEQYF; DNA: TGTGCCAGCAGCTTGCCCGGGAGTGCCTACGAGCAGTACTTC
D: -; size: -; J: TRBJ1-5; V: TRBV28; CDR3: CATIREPQPQHF; DNA: TGTGCCACCATCAGGGAACCGCAGCCCCAGCATTTT
D: -; size: -; J: TRBJ1-4; V: TRBV10-2; CDR3: CASGKVTNEKLFF; DNA: TGCGCCAGCGGGAAAGTAACTAATGAAAAACTGTTTTTT
D: -; size: -; J: TRBJ2-1; V: TRBV7-2; CDR3: CASSQLGGTEQFF; DNA: TGTGCCAGCAGCCAGTTAGGGGGGACTGAGCAGTTCTTC
D: -; size: -; J: TRBJ1-1; V: TRBV2; CDR3: CASRGDRWSEAFF; DNA: TGTGCCAGCAGGGGGGATAGGTGGTCTGAAGCTTTCTTT
D: -; size: -; J: TRBJ1-2; V: TRBV11-2; CDR3: CASSLYPGAGSYTF; DNA: TGTGCCAGCAGCTTATATCCGGGTGCGGGAAGCTACACCTTC
D: TRBD1; size: -; J: TRBJ1-1; V: TRBV5-4; CDR3: CASSSTGGNTEAFF; DNA: TGTGCCAGCAGCTCAACAGGGGGGAACACTGAAGCTTTCTTT
D: -; size: -; J: TRBJ2-5; V: TRBV5-6; CDR3: CASSLLTLKGETQYF; DNA: TGTGCCAGCAGCTTGTTGACACTCAAAGGGGAGACCCAGTACTTC
D: -; size: once; J: TRBJ1-2; V: TRBV28; CDR3: CASSRPRDTLRYGYTF; DNA: TGTGCCAGCAGTCGGCCCCGGGACACTTTACGGTATGGCTACACCTTC
D: -; size: few; J: TRBJ2-2; V: TRBV10-3; CDR3: CAIREDTRNTGELFF; DNA: TGTGCCATCAGGGAGGACACTCGAAACACCGGGGAGCTGTTTTTT
D: TRBD2; size: -; J: TRBJ2-7; V: TRBV27; CDR3: CASSRQNSGSSPYEQYF; DNA: TGTGCCAGCTCGCGACAGAACAGCGGGAGTAGTCCCTACGAGCAGTACTTC
D: -; size: -; J: TRBJ1-5; V: TRBV11-2; CDR3: CASSQDRQQPQHF; DNA: TGTGCCAGCAGTCAGGACAGACAGCAGCCCCAGCATTTT
D: -; size: -; J: TRBJ2-7; V: TRBV28; CDR3: CASSLMGGEQYF; DNA: TGTGCCAGCAGTTTAATGGGGGGCGAGCAGTACTTC
D: -; size: -; J: TRBJ1-1; V: TRBV5-4; CDR3: CASSLIYDGEVRAFF; DNA: TGTGCCAGCAGCTTGATTTATGACGGTGAGGTCAGAGCTTTCTTT
D: -; size: -; J: TRBJ2-6; V: TRBV5-6; CDR3: CATGSAGIHSGANVLTF; DNA: TGTGCCACAGGATCCGCCGGGATCCACTCTGGGGCCAACGTCCTGACTTTC
D: TRBD2; size: once; J: TRBJ2-1; V: TRBV28; CDR3: CASSFTSGGAYNEQFF; DNA: TGTGCCAGCAGTTTTACTAGCGGAGGTGCCTACAATGAGCAGTTCTTC
D: -; size: -; J: TRBJ1-5; V: TRBV28; CDR3: CASSLRDPGRPQHF; DNA: TGTGCCAGCAGTTTACGGGACCCGGGGAGGCCCCAGCATTTT
D: -; size: -; J: TRBJ2-3; V: TRBV6-5; CDR3: CASSQGHGTDTQYF; DNA: TGTGCCAGCAGCCAGGGACACGGCACAGATACGCAGTATTTT
D: TRBD1; size: -; J: TRBJ1-2; V: TRBV7-9; CDR3: CASSPTGTGAGYTF; DNA: TGTGCCAGCAGCCCGACCGGGACAGGGGCCGGCTACACCTTC
D: -; size: -; J: TRBJ1-1; V: TRBV6-6; CDR3: CASLDQWVRQKTEAFF; DNA: TGTGCCAGCCTCGACCAATGGGTTCGTCAGAAGACTGAAGCTTTCTTT
D: -; size: -; J: TRBJ1-4; V: TRBV28; CDR3: CASRRGGRSEKLFF; DNA: TGTGCCAGCAGGAGGGGGGGGAGGAGTGAAAAACTGTTTTTT
D: TRBD1; size: -; J: TRBJ2-2; V: TRBV23-1; CDR3: CASSQSRDRGLTGELFF; DNA: TGCGCCAGCAGTCAATCGAGGGACAGGGGGTTGACCGGGGAGCTGTTTTTT
D: -; size: once; J: TRBJ2-7; V: TRBV28; CDR3: CASSLGAEIYEQYF; DNA: TGTGCCAGCAGTTTGGGGGCCGAAATCTACGAGCAGTACTTC
D: -; size: -; J: TRBJ2-7; V: TRBV15; CDR3: CATSRAAATGREQYF; DNA: TGTGCCACCAGCAGAGCCGCTGCCACAGGGCGCGAGCAGTACTTC
D: -; size: -; J: TRBJ2-2; V: TRBV7-8; CDR3: CASSLGLTVTGELFF; DNA: TGTGCCAGCAGCTTAGGACTTACAGTCACCGGGGAGCTGTTTTTT
D: -; size: -; J: TRBJ1-1; V: TRBV14; CDR3: CASSQDGRLNTEAFF; DNA: TGTGCCAGCAGCCAAGACGGGCGGTTGAACACTGAAGCTTTCTTT
D: TRBD1; size: -; J: TRBJ2-7; V: TRBV2; CDR3: CASRHRTGGSYEQYF; DNA: TGTGCCAGCAGACACCGGACAGGGGGCAGCTACGAGCAGTACTTC